Presented here are 19 T cell receptor beta chains from one specimen sequenced in a study of neurological immune-mediated disorders (dated by TCRdb to 2018 to 2020). Receptors were amplified or captured by 5' RACE. TCRdb lists the instrument as Illumina HiSeq 2500. The public reads were quality trimmed at Q25 with fastp and then assembled into clones with MiXCR by TCRdb, keeping productive beta chains. Every distinct CDR3 protein forms one entry, paired with its most common genes and DNA. For this sample the table gives about 82,000 distinct CDR3 sequences, of which about 2.5% were detected only once. The top ten clones comprise 0.9% to 1.4% of the sample. The sample comprised PBMCs. Receptor source: a woman between 25 and 40 years old with multiple sclerosis.

This clonotype was observed many times. This chain uses TRBV20-1 with TRBJ1-2; a weak D match, TRBD1 (5 bases). In germline, CDR1 is DFQATT, CDR2 SNEGSKA (reference sequence). With 1 base removed from V and 0 bases from J, the gap between germline ends came to 12 bases. The CDR3 contains 15 residues. Written as DNA, the CDR3 is TGCAGTGCTAGAGGGAGACAGCGAGCTAACTATGGCTACACCTTC. It yields the protein CSARGRQRANYGYTF.

This clonotype was picked up many times. The CDR3 region is CATSDLKDRTNEKLFF. In DNA form, the CDR3 reads TGTGCCACCAGTGACTTAAAGGACAGGACGAATGAAAAACTGTTTTTT. The V call is TRBV24-1, the J call TRBJ1-4, with TRBD1 identical over 7 bases. The ends lost 4 bases at V and 5 bases at J; junction bases unmatched: 9. CDR3 size: 16 residues. Germline V lookup: CDR1 KGHDR, CDR2 SFDVKD.

This clonotype has a count of ten or more. The chain employs TRBV3-1 and TRBJ2-1; D not certain. This CDR3 contains 14 residues. Germline V CDR1 and CDR2: LGHDT, YNNKEL (reference sequence). Trimming left V 1 base short and J 4 bases short, with 8 bases between. The CDR3 nucleotides read TGTGCCAGCAGCCAAGTCAATTCTTACAATGAGCAGTTCTTC. Translated, it gives CASSQVNSYNEQFF.

This clonotype was detected many times. The rearrangement uses TRBV20-1 and TRBJ1-1, with D unclear. The CDR3 totals 13 residues. In germline, CDR1 is DFQATT, CDR2 SNEGSKA (reference sequence). Trimming shortened V by 2 bases and J by 3 bases, and 10 bases separated the two germline ends. The CDR3 protein is CSARRTAYTEAFF. DNA of the CDR3: TGCAGTGCTAGACGTACAGCCTACACTGAAGCTTTCTTT.

This clonotype was found many times. The chain joins TRBV27 to TRBJ2-1; weak D call: TRBD2 (6 bases). The germline V gene encodes CDR1 MNHEY and CDR2 SMNVEV (reference sequence). Trimming shortened V by 10 bases and J by 7 bases, and 17 bases separated the two germline ends. This CDR3 is 13 amino acids long. The CDR3 DNA follows: TGTGCCACCCGCGGGACTGCGAGGAATGAGCAGTTCTTC. Protein: CATRGTARNEQFF.

This clonotype was seen many times. The V gene is TRBV20-1, the J gene TRBJ1-2; no clear D gene. The CDR3 is 14 amino acids. The V end lost 3 bases, the J end lost 4 bases, and 15 bases lay between the germline ends. From germline, CDR1 is DFQATT and CDR2 SNEGSKA (reference sequence). The CDR3 DNA is TGCAGTGCTAGTGGTACGGGGAGTCTCTATGGCTACACCTTC. As protein: CSASGTGSLYGYTF.

This clonotype was counted at least ten times. The chain couples TRBV20-1 to TRBJ2-1; 12 bases agree with TRBD2. After removal of 5 bases from V and 9 bases from J, the junction contained 17 bases not matched to a gene. This CDR3 region has 17 residues. Germline CDR1 and CDR2: DFQATT and SNEGSKA (reference sequence). The CDR3 region is CSAYGTSTSGSQVEQFF. The CDR3 DNA sequence: TGCAGTGCTTATGGGACATCGACTAGCGGGAGTCAAGTTGAGCAGTTCTTC.

This clonotype has ten or more counts. The chain joins TRBV10-2 to TRBJ2-7; 9 bases agree with TRBD2. There are 15 residues in the CDR3. Germline CDR1 and CDR2: WSHSY and SAAADI. V lost 6 bases and J lost 4; bases outside the gene matches: 10. Here the CDR3 reads CASRDQTSGRYEQYF. Written as DNA, the CDR3 is TGCGCCAGCAGAGACCAGACTAGCGGAAGGTACGAGCAGTACTTC.

Regarding this clonotype: This may stem from a read error, because a much larger clone lies one nucleotide away. This chain connects TRBV7-9 to TRBJ2-6, with D perhaps TRBD1 or TRBD2 (6 bases each). Germline CDR1 and CDR2: SEHNR and FQNEAQ (reference sequence). CDR3 length: 15 amino acids. The CDR3 DNA sequence: TGTGCCAGCAGCTTAGCAGCGTCGGGGGCCAAAGTCCTGACTTTC. Protein: CASSLAASGAKVLTF.

The J gene is TRBJ2-7, the V gene TRBV7-9; TRBD1 matches at 8 bases. The V gene's germline CDR1 is SEHNR and CDR2 FQNEAQ (reference sequence). The CDR3 extends over 13 amino acids. The V and J ends lost 9 bases and 5 bases, in that order; junction bases with no gene match: 9. CDR3 nucleotide sequence: TGTGCCAGTGCCGACAGGGGACGGGACGAGCAGTACTTC. It translates to CASADRGRDEQYF.

This clonotype was detected a few times. The chain joins TRBV19 to TRBJ1-1; no firm D call. The CDR3 consists of 14 residues. With 5 bases removed from V and 1 base from J, the gap between germline ends came to 11 bases. The germline V gene has CDR1 LNHDA and CDR2 SQIVND (reference sequence). The CDR3 loop reads CASSWERGNTEAFF. CDR3 bases: TGTGCCAGTAGTTGGGAACGGGGGAACACTGAAGCTTTCTTT. The entire variable domain, with the rest obtained from reference TRBV19 and TRBJ1-1, is as follows: DGGITQSPKYLFRKEGQNVTLSCEQNLNHDAMYWYRQDPGQGLRLIYYSQIVNDFQKGDIAEGYSVSREKKESFPLTVTSAQKNPTAFYLCASSWERGNTEAFFGQGTRLTVV.

This clonotype was seen ten or more times. The chain is built from TRBV27 and TRBJ2-1, with D uncertain. This CDR3 is 14 amino acids long. Looked up from germline, CDR1 is MNHEY and CDR2 is SMNVEV (reference sequence). V lost 7 bases and J lost 8, with 18 bases in between. The CDR3 loop reads CASTRAGLYDEQFF. The CDR3 nucleotides are TGTGCCAGCACCCGGGCTGGGCTTTACGATGAGCAGTTCTTC.

This clonotype was observed many times. The chain recombines TRBV16 with TRBJ2-7; 14 nucleotides align to TRBD2. The CDR3 has 14 amino acids. CDR1 is KGHSY and CDR2 is FQNENV in the germline V gene. V shed 5 bases, J shed 4 bases, and the junction held 1 base outside the gene matches. The CDR3 bases are TGTGCCAGCAGCGGGACTAGCGGGAGATACGAGCAGTACTTC. This encodes CASSGTSGRYEQYF. The whole variable domain, remainder taken from reference TRBV16 and TRBJ2-7, is GEEVAQTPKHLVRGEGQKAKLYCAPIKGHSYVFWYQQVLKNEFKFLISFQNENVFDETGMPKERFSAKCLPNSPCSLEIQATKLEDSAVYFCASSGTSGRYEQYFGPGTRLTVT.

This clonotype was observed at least ten times. The CDR3 DNA reads TGCGCCAGCAGCTGGGGAGACAGTAATCAGCCCCAGCATTTT. This gives the protein CASSWGDSNQPQHF. The chain recombines TRBV5-1 with TRBJ1-5; the D gene is possibly TRBD1 (5 bases). Per germline, CDR1 SGHRS and CDR2 YFSETQ. The CDR3 runs 14 residues. Trimming left V 3 bases short and J 4 bases short, with 11 bases between. The full variable domain, with the rest looked up from reference TRBV5-1 and TRBJ1-5, is KAGVTQTPRYLIKTRGQQVTLSCSPISGHRSVSWYQQTPGQGLQFLFEYFSETQRNKGNFPGRFSGRQFSNSRSEMNVSTLELGDSALYLCASSWGDSNQPQHFGDGTRLSIL.

A note on this clonotype: A much more abundant neighbour one base away suggests this may be a read error. The chain carries TRBV7-9 and TRBJ2-7; 8 nucleotides align to TRBD1. Germline CDR1 SEHNR, CDR2 FQNEAQ (reference sequence). The V gene end was trimmed by 7 bases and the J gene end by 0 bases; junction bases not matched to a gene: 5. This CDR3 is built from 14 residues. The chain's CDR3 is CASTDDRGSYEQYF. The DNA for the CDR3 is TGTGCCAGCACCGACGACAGGGGCTCCTACGAGCAGTACTTC.

In its sample, this clonotype was seen many times. The chain combines TRBV7-9 with TRBJ2-7; D may correspond to TRBD1 or TRBD2 (5 bases each). The CDR3 contains 12 residues. V was cut by 3 bases and J by 5 bases, with 8 bases left in between. The V gene's germline CDR1 is SEHNR and CDR2 FQNEAQ (reference sequence). The CDR3 DNA reads as TGTGCCAGCAGCTTTCGGGACCACGAGCAGTACTTC. This translates into CASSFRDHEQYF. Variable domain in full (rest from reference TRBV7-9 and TRBJ2-7): DTGVSQNPRHKITKRGQNVTFRCDPISEHNRLYWYRQTLGQGPEFLTYFQNEAQLEKSRLLSDRFSAERPKGSFSTLEIQRTEQGDSAMYLCASSFRDHEQYFGPGTRLTVT.

This clonotype was detected many times. The chain joins TRBV6-5 to TRBJ2-1, with TRBD2 matching 7 bases. CDR3 length: 15 amino acids. V gave up 2 bases and J gave up 5 bases; unmatched junction bases: 6. Germline V gene lookup returns CDR1 MNHEY and CDR2 SVGAGI. CDR3 coding DNA: TGTGCCAGCAGTTACGGAGGGAGCGGGAACAATGAGCAGTTCTTC. The encoded protein is CASSYGGSGNNEQFF.

This clonotype has just a few counts. The gene calls are TRBV18 and TRBJ2-5; D not certain. The CDR3 is made up of 15 amino acids. Trimming shortened V by 2 bases and J by 2 bases, and 12 bases separated the two germline ends. Germline V gene lookup returns CDR1 KGHSH and CDR2 LQKENI. For the CDR3, the DNA is TGTGCCAGCTCACCATATCGTGACGGGCAAGAGACCCAGTACTTC. The encoded protein is CASSPYRDGQETQYF.

Ten or more counts support this clonotype. The rearrangement uses TRBV28 and TRBJ2-7, with D uncertain. The V and J ends lost 6 bases and 0 bases respectively, with 15 bases between them. The CDR3 contains 15 residues. CDR1 is MDHEN, CDR2 SYDVKM, per germline. DNA for the CDR3: TGTGCCAGCAGCCTCGATGCGGCGAGCTCCTACGAGCAGTACTTC. Amino acids: CASSLDAASSYEQYF.